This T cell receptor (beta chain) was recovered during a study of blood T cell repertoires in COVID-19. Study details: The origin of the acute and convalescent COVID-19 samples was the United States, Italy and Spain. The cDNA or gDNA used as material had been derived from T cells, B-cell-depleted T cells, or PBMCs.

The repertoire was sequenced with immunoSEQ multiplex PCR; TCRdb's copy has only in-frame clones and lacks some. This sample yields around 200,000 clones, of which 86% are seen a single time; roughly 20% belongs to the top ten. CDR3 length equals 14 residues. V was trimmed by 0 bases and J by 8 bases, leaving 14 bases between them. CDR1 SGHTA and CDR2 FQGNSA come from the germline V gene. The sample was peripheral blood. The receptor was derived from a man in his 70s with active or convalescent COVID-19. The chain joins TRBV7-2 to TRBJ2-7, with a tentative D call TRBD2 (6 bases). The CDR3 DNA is TGTGCCAGCAGCTTAGCGCTGGTAGCGGAAAAGCAGTACTTC. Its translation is CASSLALVAEKQYF. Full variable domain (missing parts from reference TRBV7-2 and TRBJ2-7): GAGVSQSPSNKVTEKGKDVELRCDPISGHTALYWYRQSLGQGLEFLIYFQGNSAPDKSGLPSDRFSAERTGGSVSTLTIQRTQQEDSAVYLCASSLALVAEKQYFGPGTRLTVT.